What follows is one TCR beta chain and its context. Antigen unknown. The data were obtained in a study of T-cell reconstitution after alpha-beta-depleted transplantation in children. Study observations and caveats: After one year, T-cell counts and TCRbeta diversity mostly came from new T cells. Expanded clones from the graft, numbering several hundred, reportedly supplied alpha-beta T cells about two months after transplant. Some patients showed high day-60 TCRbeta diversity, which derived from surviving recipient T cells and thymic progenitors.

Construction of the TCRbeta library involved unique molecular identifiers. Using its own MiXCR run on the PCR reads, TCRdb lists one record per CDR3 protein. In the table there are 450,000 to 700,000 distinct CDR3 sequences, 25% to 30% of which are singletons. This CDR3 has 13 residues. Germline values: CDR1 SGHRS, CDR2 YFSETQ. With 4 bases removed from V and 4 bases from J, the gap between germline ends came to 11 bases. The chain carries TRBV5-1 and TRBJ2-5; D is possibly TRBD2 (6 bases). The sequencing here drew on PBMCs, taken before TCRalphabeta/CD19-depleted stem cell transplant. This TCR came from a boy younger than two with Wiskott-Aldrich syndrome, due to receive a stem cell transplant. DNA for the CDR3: TGCGCCAGCAGCCCTCAGGAGGGAGAGACCCAGTACTTC. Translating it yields CASSPQEGETQYF. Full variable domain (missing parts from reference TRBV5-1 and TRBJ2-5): KAGVTQTPRYLIKTRGQQVTLSCSPISGHRSVSWYQQTPGQGLQFLFEYFSETQRNKGNFPGRFSGRQFSNSRSEMNVSTLELGDSALYLCASSPQEGETQYFGPGTRLLVL.